These 16 T cell receptor beta chains originate from one sample sequenced in a study of beta chain features in type 1 diabetes (dated by TCRdb to the late 2010s). The library came from the immunoSEQ multiplex PCR assay. All of the isolated RNA was reverse transcribed with the High Capacity cDNA Reverse Transcription Kit, so expressed TCRB transcripts were sequenced. TCRdb limited this immuneACCESS table to in-frame rearrangements with V and J called. A share of clones is missing; checked studies link under half to unresolved V genes, and the rest is unexplained. The sample table records 200,000 to 300,000 clones; less than 35% of these occur just once. The leading ten clones occupy approximately 4% of the sample. Source material: central memory CD4+ T cells from blood. The receptor set was obtained from a man aged 30 to 45 in good health.

This clone has more than one count but fewer than ten. CDR3 loop: CASSQGYGANVLTF. CDR3 DNA sequence: TGTGCCAGCAGTCAGGGATATGGGGCCAACGTCCTGACTTTC. The chain has TRBV2 and TRBJ2-6, with D perhaps TRBD1 (5 bases). The CDR3 is 14 residues long. Germline assignment: CDR1 SNHLY and CDR2 FYNNEI. V was trimmed by 5 bases and J by 3 bases, leaving 8 bases between them.

The chain joins TRBV5-1 to TRBJ2-2; D is unresolved. The CDR3 extends over 16 amino acids. CDR1 and CDR2 from the germline V gene are SGHRS and YFSETQ. V lost 0 bases and J 0 bases, leaving 9 bases between the germline ends. The CDR3 bases are TGCGCCAGCAGCTTGGAAAGGACGGCGAACACCGGGGAGCTGTTTTTT. Protein product: CASSLERTANTGELFF.

This rearrangement joins TRBV6-5 to TRBJ2-5; 10 bases line up with TRBD1. The CDR3 has 16 residues. The V gene end was trimmed by 4 bases and the J gene end by 4 bases; junction bases not matched to a gene: 9. Per the germline V gene, CDR1 is MNHEY and CDR2 is SVGAGI. Written as DNA, the CDR3 is TGTGCCAGCAGTTCCCGGGACAGGGGTTTTATAGAGACCCAGTACTTC. This sequence encodes CASSSRDRGFIETQYF.

This clone was detected only a few times. This same CDR3 is encoded by further DNA sequences in the sample. The rearrangement links TRBV29-1 to TRBJ2-5; 8 bases fit TRBD2. The CDR3 length is 15 residues. Germline CDR1 is SQVTM and CDR2 is ANQGSEA. V was pared by 1 base and J by 1 base, with 5 bases of the junction left unmatched. The CDR3 here is CSVEGAGVLQETQYF. DNA for the CDR3: TGCAGCGTTGAAGGAGCGGGGGTCCTCCAAGAGACCCAGTACTTC.

The chain has TRBV30 and TRBJ2-6; D not certain. The CDR3 is made up of 13 amino acids. Germline lookup yields CDR1 GTSNPN and CDR2 SVGIG (reference sequence). CDR3 nucleotides: TGTGCTCGGATGGGTTCTGGGGCCAACGTCCTGACTTTC. Translation: CARMGSGANVLTF.

This clone has a handful of counts. The gene calls are TRBV7-2 and TRBJ2-7; TRBD1 matches 8 bases. Germline V lookup: CDR1 SGHTA, CDR2 FQGNSA. V shed 1 base and J 5 bases; nucleotides not matched to a gene: 10. The CDR3 runs 16 residues. The CDR3 loop reads CASSLGGIRGLDEQYF. CDR3 DNA sequence: TGTGCCAGCAGCTTAGGAGGAATCAGGGGGCTGGACGAGCAGTACTTC.

Remarks on this clone: This sample includes further DNA sequences coding for the same CDR3. The V and J genes are TRBV7-2 and TRBJ1-5; no reliable D call. The germline CDR1 and CDR2 sequences are SGHTA and FQGNSA. The V gene lost 5 bases and the J gene lost 5 bases, with 7 bases spanning the gap. The CDR3 extends over 12 amino acids. The CDR3 reads CASSRRDQPQHF. DNA for the CDR3: TGTGCCAGCAGCCGAAGAGATCAGCCCCAGCATTTT.

This clone has just a few counts. This chain connects TRBV29-1 to TRBJ1-4; 8 bases map to TRBD1. CDR1 SQVTM and CDR2 ANQGSEA come from the germline V gene. V shed 6 bases and J 2 bases; nucleotides not matched to a gene: 5. The CDR3 covers 14 residues. This chain's CDR3 is CSVTGQETNEKLFF. CDR3 bases: TGCAGCGTCACGGGACAGGAGACTAATGAAAAACTGTTTTTT.

This clone showed up just a few times. V gene TRBV10-3 combines with J gene TRBJ1-4; D gene unclear. The germline gives CDR1 ENHRY, CDR2 SYGVKD. The CDR3 length is 12 residues. V lost 10 bases to trimming and J lost 7 bases, with 13 bases between them. The CDR3 DNA reads as TGTGCCACCACTAAGAACGGTGAAAAACTGTTTTTT. It yields the protein CATTKNGEKLFF.

V and J are TRBV11-2 and TRBJ2-4; D is possibly TRBD1 (7 bases). The CDR3 has 15 amino acids. V lost 1 base and J 2 bases, leaving 9 bases between the germline ends. From germline, CDR1 is SGHAT and CDR2 FQNNGV. The CDR3 loop is CASSLAGGTKNIQYF. CDR3 nucleotide sequence: TGTGCCAGCAGCTTAGCAGGGGGGACCAAAAACATTCAGTACTTC.

The rearrangement links TRBV4-2 to TRBJ2-2; D unclear. Germline CDR1 LGHNA, CDR2 YNFKEQ. Between the trimmed V and J ends, which lost 0 bases and 6 bases, there was a span of 17 bases. The CDR3 runs to 17 residues. The CDR3 DNA reads as TGTGCCAGCAGCCAAGAAAGACTCCCGGGTATCGCCGGGGAGCTGTTTTTT. Translated: CASSQERLPGIAGELFF.

J is TRBJ2-3 and V is TRBV5-4; possibly TRBD1 or TRBD2 for D (6 bases each). There are 16 residues in the CDR3. Trimming took 0 bases from V and 2 from J, leaving 13 bases between them. Germline V lookup: CDR1 SGHNT, CDR2 YYREEE (reference sequence). This CDR3 reads CASSLGGRGLTDTQYF. The CDR3 DNA sequence: TGTGCCAGCAGCTTGGGCGGCAGGGGACTCACAGATACGCAGTATTTT.

This clone was picked up a small number of times. V is TRBV7-9 and J is TRBJ2-1, with TRBD2 matching over 11 bases. In germline, CDR1 is SEHNR, CDR2 FQNEAQ (reference sequence). CDR3 size: 18 residues. With V trimmed by 5 bases and J by 3 bases, 12 bases remained unmatched. CDR3 region: CASSPPVRLAGNYNEQFF. The CDR3 DNA reads TGTGCCAGCAGCCCCCCGGTTCGACTAGCGGGAAACTACAATGAGCAGTTCTTC.

This sequence joins TRBV5-6 and TRBJ1-5; no definite D call. Germline-derived CDR1 and CDR2 are SGHDT and YYEEEE. This CDR3 spans 16 amino acids. The V and J ends lost 0 bases and 5 bases respectively, with 15 bases between them. CDR3 DNA: TGTGCCAGCAGCTTGGGCCTAGCGGGCAGCGATCAGCCCCAGCATTTT. It is translated as CASSLGLAGSDQPQHF.

This clone was counted between two and nine times. This chain uses TRBV2 with TRBJ1-2; 8 nucleotides match TRBD1. CDR3 length equals 15 residues. J lost 4 bases, V lost 6 bases, and 10 bases had no gene match. The V gene's germline CDR1 is SNHLY and CDR2 FYNNEI. The CDR3 sequence is CASRPGQGIAYGYTF. The CDR3 bases are TGTGCCAGCAGACCCGGACAGGGAATCGCCTATGGCTACACCTTC.

The V and J genes are TRBV5-1 and TRBJ1-2; D gene uncertain. CDR3 length: 13 amino acids. Trimming removed 0 bases from V and 6 bases from J, with 9 bases in between. Germline V gene data show CDR1 as SGHRS and CDR2 as YFSETQ. In DNA, the CDR3 is TGCGCCAGCAGCTTGGGAGAGTGGAATGGCTACACCTTC. It encodes CASSLGEWNGYTF.